This note documents a single TCR beta chain sequence. Its antigen is unidentified. The sample belongs to a study of blood T cells in healthy people across ages. Study-level findings and limits: Researchers deemed the diversity estimates from one million T cells underestimates. Unknown donor CMV status possibly confounded expanded clonotype changes. Using unsorted PBMCs precluded a conclusive naive versus antigen-experienced comparison.

Through a sample-barcoded 5' primer and a J-beta primer mix, a second PCR was run for roughly 7 to 11 cycles. One entry per CDR3 protein results from TCRdb running MiXCR on the 5' RACE reads. The sample has roughly 1,100,000 distinct CDR3 sequences, 20% to 25% seen once. V lost 2 bases and J lost 0, with 11 bases in between. This CDR3 spans 16 amino acids. These sequences were also reported in another study, on T cells of mothers and their children. From that report: The output of TCR recombination is shaped by thymic selection similarly in related and unrelated pairs.

The rearrangement uses TRBV12-3 or TRBV12-4 and TRBJ1-5; no clear D gene. The sequencing sample was made of blood. The TCR was taken from a girl between 2 and 10 years old in good health. The CDR3 nucleotides read TGTGCCAGCAGTTTACGGCAGGATTATAGCAATCAGCCCCAGCATTTT. Translation gives CASSLRQDYSNQPQHF.